This T cell receptor (beta chain) was identified during a study of cytomegalovirus exposure and HLA in healthy donors. Overall study findings and caveats: The CMV antigen specificity of a few CMV-associated chains was confirmed through in vitro analysis.

It was the approximately 120-subject validation cohort, separate from the roughly 700-subject first cohort, to which the donors belonged. V shed 4 bases and J 12 bases; nucleotides not matched to a gene: 3. The CDR3 covers 11 residues. Germline values: CDR1 SGHRS, CDR2 YFSETQ. Points on this clone: Its target is not known.

Profiled with immunoSEQ multiplex PCR; TCRdb holds only in-frame clones, not every one. The table includes 280,000 or so clones, approximately 90% detected once. The TCR sequence derives from a woman aged 18-35 years in good health and CMV-seronegative. The sequenced material came from PBMCs. The gene calls are TRBV5-1 and TRBJ2-1, with TRBD1 identical over 8 bases. CDR3 nucleotides: TGCGCCAGCAGCCCCGGACAGGGGCAGTTCTTC. It yields the protein CASSPGQGQFF.